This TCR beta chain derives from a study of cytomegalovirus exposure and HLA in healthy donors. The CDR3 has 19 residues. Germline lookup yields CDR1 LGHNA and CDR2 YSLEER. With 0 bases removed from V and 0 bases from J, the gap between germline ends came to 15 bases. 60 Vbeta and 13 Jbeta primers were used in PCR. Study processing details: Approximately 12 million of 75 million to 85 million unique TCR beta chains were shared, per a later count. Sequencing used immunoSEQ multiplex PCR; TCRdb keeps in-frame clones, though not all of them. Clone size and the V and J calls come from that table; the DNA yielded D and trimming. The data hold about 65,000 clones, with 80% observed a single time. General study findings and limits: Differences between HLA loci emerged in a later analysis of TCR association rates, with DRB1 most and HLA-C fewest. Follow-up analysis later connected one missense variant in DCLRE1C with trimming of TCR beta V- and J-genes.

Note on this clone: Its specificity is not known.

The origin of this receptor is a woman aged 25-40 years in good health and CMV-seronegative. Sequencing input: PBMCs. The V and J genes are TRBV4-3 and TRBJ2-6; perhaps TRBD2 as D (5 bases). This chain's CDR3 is CASSQEVTRGSSGANVLTF. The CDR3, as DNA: TGCGCCAGCAGCCAAGAAGTTACGAGAGGGAGCTCTGGGGCCAACGTCCTGACTTTC.